This T cell receptor beta chain stems from a study of T cell responses to AZD1222 COVID-19 vaccine. The germline CDR1 and CDR2 sequences are SGHTA and FQGTGA. The CDR3 is 13 residues long. V shed 5 bases and J 2 bases; nucleotides not matched to a gene: 0. Profiling relied on immunoSEQ multiplex PCR, and the TCRdb table lists in-frame clones only, not all of them. The sample holds fewer than 90,000 clones, around nine tenths seen once. Details on this clone: The antigen is undetermined.

Second-dose intervals of approximately 4 or approximately 12 weeks were pooled. General study points: Repertoire sampling was restricted to post-peak T cell response timepoints. Close to half of spike-specific TCRs reportedly recognize unmutated variant regions.

The sequence was obtained from an adult who received the AZD1222 COVID-19 vaccine. The input for sequencing was peripheral blood, taken 28 days after the second AZD1222 dose. The gene calls are TRBV7-3 and TRBJ1-3; 7 nucleotides match TRBD1. CDR3 coding DNA: TGTGCCAGCAGCCAGGGGGCTGGAAACACCATATATTTT. Translating gives CASSQGAGNTIYF.